This paragraph reports one TCR beta chain. The antigen is undetermined. The data derive from a study of cytotoxic CD8 clonotypes in ibrutinib-treated CLL. Looking at the study overall: Patients gave response samples after a median around 11 months of treatment, range 6 to 36. Productive templates averaged about 250,000 per sample, and productive rearrangements 94,082.

Broader study findings: Clonality at baseline surpassed age-matched healthy donors and tracked circulating CD8+ T-cell counts. Clonality climbed at ibrutinib response, then dropped toward baseline at progression.

Sequencing was performed with immunoSEQ multiplex PCR; in TCRdb, only in-frame clones are kept and a portion is missing. The sample carries about 160,000 clones, around nine tenths recorded once. Trimming left V 1 base short and J 2 bases short, with 15 bases between. The germline CDR1 and CDR2 sequences are SNHLY and FYNNEI. The CDR3 is made up of 16 amino acids. The clonotype originates from a human donor with chronic lymphocytic leukemia. Sample: PBMCs, taken at disease progression, from a patient treated with ibrutinib. V usage is TRBV2 and J usage is TRBJ2-7; D is unresolved. For the CDR3, the DNA is TGTGCCAGCAGTGAAGATGGTAGGATGTACCCCTACGAGCAGTACTTC. Its protein product is CASSEDGRMYPYEQYF.